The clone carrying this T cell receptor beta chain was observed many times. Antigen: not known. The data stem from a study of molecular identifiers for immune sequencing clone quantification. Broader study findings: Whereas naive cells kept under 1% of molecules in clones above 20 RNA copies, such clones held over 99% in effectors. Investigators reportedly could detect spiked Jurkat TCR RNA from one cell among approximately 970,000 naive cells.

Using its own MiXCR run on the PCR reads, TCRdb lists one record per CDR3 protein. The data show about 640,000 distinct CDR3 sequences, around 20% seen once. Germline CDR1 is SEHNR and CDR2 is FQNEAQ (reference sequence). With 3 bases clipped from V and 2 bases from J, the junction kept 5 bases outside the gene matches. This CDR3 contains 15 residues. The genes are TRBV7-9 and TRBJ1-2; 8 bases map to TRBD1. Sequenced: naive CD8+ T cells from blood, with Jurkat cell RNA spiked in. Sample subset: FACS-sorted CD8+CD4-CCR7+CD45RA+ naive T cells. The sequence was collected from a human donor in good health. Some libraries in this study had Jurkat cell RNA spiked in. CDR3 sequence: CASSFQNRGNYGYTF. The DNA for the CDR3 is TGTGCCAGCAGCTTCCAGAACAGGGGGAACTATGGCTACACCTTC.